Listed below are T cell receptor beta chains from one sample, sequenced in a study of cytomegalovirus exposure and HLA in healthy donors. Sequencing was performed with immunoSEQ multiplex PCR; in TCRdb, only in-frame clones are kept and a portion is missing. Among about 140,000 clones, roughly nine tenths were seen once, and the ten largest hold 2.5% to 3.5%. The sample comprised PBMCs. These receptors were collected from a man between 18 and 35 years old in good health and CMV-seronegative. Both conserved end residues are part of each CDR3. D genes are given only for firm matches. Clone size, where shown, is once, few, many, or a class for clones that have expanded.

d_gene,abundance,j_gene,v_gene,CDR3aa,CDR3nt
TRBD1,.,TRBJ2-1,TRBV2,CASSMRQGFGNEQFF,TGTGCCAGCAGTATGAGACAGGGATTTGGTAATGAGCAGTTCTTC
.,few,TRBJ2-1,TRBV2,CASSANLYNEQFF,TGTGCCAGCAGCGCCAACTTGTACAATGAGCAGTTCTTC
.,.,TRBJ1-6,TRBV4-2,CASSPRHLNNSPLHF,TGTGCCAGCAGCCCACGACACCTGAATAATTCACCCCTCCACTTT
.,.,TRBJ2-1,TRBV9,CASTGGAPYNEQFF,TGTGCCAGCACCGGAGGGGCCCCCTACAATGAGCAGTTCTTC
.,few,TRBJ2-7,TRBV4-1,CASSLYSWSGEQYF,TGCGCCAGCAGCCTTTATTCGTGGTCGGGCGAGCAGTACTTC
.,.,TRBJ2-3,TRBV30,CAWDTGLDTQYF,TGTGCCTGGGATACGGGACTAGATACGCAGTATTTT
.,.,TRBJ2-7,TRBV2,CASSVLASAFYEQYF,TGTGCCAGCAGTGTATTAGCTAGCGCGTTCTACGAGCAGTACTTC
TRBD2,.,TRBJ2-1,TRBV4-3,CASSRSGGNEQFF,TGCGCCAGCAGCCGATCGGGGGGCAATGAGCAGTTCTTC
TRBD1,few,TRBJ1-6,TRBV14,CASSLRTGGETLHF,TGTGCCAGCAGTCTCCGGACAGGGGGAGAAACCCTCCACTTT
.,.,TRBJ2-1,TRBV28,CASSPPAGPSYNEQFF,TGTGCCAGCAGTCCCCCAGCAGGGCCTTCCTACAATGAGCAGTTCTTC
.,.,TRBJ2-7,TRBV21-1,CASSKESGGLEQYF,TGTGCCAGCAGCAAAGAATCGGGAGGGTTGGAGCAGTACTTC
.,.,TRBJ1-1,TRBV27,CASSLRANTEAFF,TGTGCCAGCAGTTTACGAGCGAACACTGAAGCTTTCTTT
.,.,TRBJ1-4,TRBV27,CASSEHLWEKLFF,TGTGCCAGCAGTGAACACCTTTGGGAAAAACTGTTTTTT
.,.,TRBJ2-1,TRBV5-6,CASSLEGGAGHEQFF,TGTGCCAGCAGCTTGGAAGGCGGGGCCGGCCATGAGCAGTTCTTC
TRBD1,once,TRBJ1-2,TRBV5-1,CASSLEKGAVYGYTF,TGCGCCAGCAGCTTGGAAAAGGGGGCAGTCTATGGCTACACCTTC